This T cell receptor beta chain is drawn from a study of response to subunit inactivated influenza vaccine. Study findings and constraints: The authors suggested that few new T cells are recruited per seasonal influenza vaccination.

One entry per CDR3 protein, called by TCRdb with MiXCR from the RT-PCR reads. The sample includes 170,000 or so distinct CDR3 sequences, approximately 11% of them seen just once. This clonotype has ten or more counts. The antigen is not known. Germline assignment: CDR1 SGHVS and CDR2 FNYEAQ. This CDR3 spans 15 amino acids. Unmatched junction bases numbered 4, after V lost 0 bases and J lost 5 bases. The sequenced sample was CD8+ T cells sorted from PBMCs, obtained 23 months after vaccination. The rearrangement joins TRBV7-6 to TRBJ2-1; 7 nucleotides agree with TRBD2. This receptor was identified in a man between 50 and 69 years old who received an inactivated influenza vaccine. The CDR3, as DNA: TGTGCCAGCAGCTTAGCGGCTAGCGGCAACAATGAGCAGTTCTTC. Amino acids: CASSLAASGNNEQFF.